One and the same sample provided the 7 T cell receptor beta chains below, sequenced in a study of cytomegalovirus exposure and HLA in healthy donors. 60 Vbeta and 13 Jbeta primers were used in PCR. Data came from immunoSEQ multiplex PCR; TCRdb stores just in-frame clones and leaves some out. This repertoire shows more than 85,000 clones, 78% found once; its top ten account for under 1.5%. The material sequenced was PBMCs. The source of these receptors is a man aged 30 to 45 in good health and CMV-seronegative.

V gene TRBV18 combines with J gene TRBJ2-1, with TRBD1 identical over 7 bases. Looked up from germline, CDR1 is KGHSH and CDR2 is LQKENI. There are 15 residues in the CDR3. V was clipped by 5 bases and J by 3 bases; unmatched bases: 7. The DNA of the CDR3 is TGTGCCAGCTCAGGGCCGGGACAGAACTACAATGAGCAGTTCTTC. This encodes CASSGPGQNYNEQFF. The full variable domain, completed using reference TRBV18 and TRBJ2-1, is NAGVMQNPRHLVRRRGQEARLRCSPMKGHSHVYWYRQLPEEGLKFMVYLQKENIIDESGMPKERFSAEFPKEGPSILRIQQVVRGDSAAYFCASSGPGQNYNEQFFGPGTRLTVL.

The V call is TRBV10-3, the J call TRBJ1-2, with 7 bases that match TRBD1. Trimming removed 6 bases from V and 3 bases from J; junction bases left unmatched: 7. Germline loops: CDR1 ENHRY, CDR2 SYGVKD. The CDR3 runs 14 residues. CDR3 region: CAISPQGPYYGYTF. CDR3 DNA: TGTGCCATCAGCCCACAGGGGCCGTACTATGGCTACACCTTC.

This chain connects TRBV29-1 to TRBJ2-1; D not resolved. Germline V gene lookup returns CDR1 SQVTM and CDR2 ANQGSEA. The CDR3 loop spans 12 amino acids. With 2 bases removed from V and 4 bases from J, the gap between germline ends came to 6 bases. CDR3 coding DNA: TGCAGCGTTGAAATACAGTACAATGAGCAGTTCTTC. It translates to CSVEIQYNEQFF.

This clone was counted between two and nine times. The CDR3 spells CATHGTGLTEAFF. The CDR3 coding sequence is TGTGCCACACACGGGACAGGACTCACTGAAGCTTTCTTT. The chain carries TRBV10-3 and TRBJ1-1, with TRBD1 identical over 8 bases. Germline assignment: CDR1 ENHRY and CDR2 SYGVKD. The junction had 8 bases not matched to a gene; V was cut back by 10 bases and J by 4 bases. The CDR3 length is 13 residues.

The DNA for the CDR3 is TGCGCCAGCAGCCCTGGTGGGGCTATCACTGAAGCTTTCTTT. As protein: CASSPGGAITEAFF. The V gene is TRBV5-1, the J gene TRBJ1-1; the D gene is possibly TRBD1 (5 bases). Between the trimmed V and J ends, which lost 4 bases and 4 bases, there was a span of 14 bases. The CDR3 runs to 14 residues. The germline V gene has CDR1 SGHRS and CDR2 YFSETQ.

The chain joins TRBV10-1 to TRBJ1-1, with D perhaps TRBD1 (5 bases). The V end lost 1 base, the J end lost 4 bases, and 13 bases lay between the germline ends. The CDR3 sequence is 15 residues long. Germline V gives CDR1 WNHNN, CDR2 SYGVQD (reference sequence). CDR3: CASSEWRQSATEAFF. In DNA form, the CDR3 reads TGCGCCAGCAGTGAGTGGCGACAGTCGGCCACTGAAGCTTTCTTT.

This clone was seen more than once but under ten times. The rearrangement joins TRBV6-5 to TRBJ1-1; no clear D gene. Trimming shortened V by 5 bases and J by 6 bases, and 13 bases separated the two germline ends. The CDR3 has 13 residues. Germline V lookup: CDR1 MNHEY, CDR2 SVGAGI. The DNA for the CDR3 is TGTGCCAGCAGTAGCGGACTGTTCGCTGAAGCTTTCTTT. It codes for CASSSGLFAEAFF.